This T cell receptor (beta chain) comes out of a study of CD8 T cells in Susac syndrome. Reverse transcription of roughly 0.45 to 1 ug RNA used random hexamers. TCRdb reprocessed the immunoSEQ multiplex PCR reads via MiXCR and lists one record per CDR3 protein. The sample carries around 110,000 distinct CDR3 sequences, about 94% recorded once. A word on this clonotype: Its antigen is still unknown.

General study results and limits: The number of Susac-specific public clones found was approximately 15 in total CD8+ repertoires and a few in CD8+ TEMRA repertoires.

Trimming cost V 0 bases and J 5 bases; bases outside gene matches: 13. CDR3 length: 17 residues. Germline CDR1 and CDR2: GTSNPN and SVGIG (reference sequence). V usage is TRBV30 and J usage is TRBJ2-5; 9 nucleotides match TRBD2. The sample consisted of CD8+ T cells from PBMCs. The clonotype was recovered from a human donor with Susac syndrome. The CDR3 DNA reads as TGTGCCTGGAGTGTACTCGGGCTAGCGGGACGGAAGGAGACCCAGTACTTC. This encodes CAWSVLGLAGRKETQYF.